Following are 30 T cell receptor beta chains from one sample sequenced in a study of identical twins. Using its own MiXCR run on the 5' RACE reads, TCRdb lists one record per CDR3 protein. The data contain 500,000 to 550,000 distinct CDR3 sequences, around 24% of them singletons. This same sample was also part of a study on yellow fever vaccine responses in identical twins.

The sample was CD4+ T cells sorted from blood. These receptors originate from a woman aged 18-29 years in good health.

This sequence joins TRBV12-3 or TRBV12-4 and TRBJ2-1; 9 bases are a match to TRBD2. V was pared by 3 bases and J by 7 bases, with 7 bases of the junction left unmatched. The CDR3 has 15 residues. The CDR3 here is CASSFESGGRNEQFF. CDR3 bases: TGTGCCAGCAGTTTTGAAAGCGGGGGGCGGAATGAGCAGTTCTTC.

This clonotype was recorded many times. The V and J genes are TRBV12-3 or TRBV12-4 and TRBJ2-3; D is unresolved. Trimming took off 3 bases at V and 0 bases at J, with 4 bases between the two ends. The CDR3 extends over 13 amino acids. The chain's CDR3 is CASSFSSTDTQYF. The DNA of the CDR3 is TGTGCCAGCAGTTTCTCAAGCACAGATACGCAGTATTTT.

V gene TRBV7-9 combines with J gene TRBJ2-2; D might be TRBD1 (5 bases). Germline CDR1 reads SEHNR; CDR2 reads FQNEAQ (reference sequence). V lost 3 bases to trimming and J lost 5 bases, with 13 bases between them. The CDR3 runs 15 residues. The CDR3 DNA reads as TGTGCCAGCAGCTTCACGCAGGGCCGTACCGGGGAGCTGTTTTTT. Protein sequence: CASSFTQGRTGELFF.

This clonotype was counted only a few times. This chain joins TRBV2 and TRBJ2-1; D call uncertain. The V end lost 4 bases, the J end lost 4 bases, and 11 bases lay between the germline ends. Germline V gives CDR1 SNHLY, CDR2 FYNNEI. This CDR3 region has 14 residues. The CDR3 DNA sequence: TGTGCCAGCAGTGGAGTACAACTTTACAATGAGCAGTTCTTC. Amino acid sequence: CASSGVQLYNEQFF.

This clonotype came up a few times. The chain is built from TRBV4-1 and TRBJ2-3; TRBD2 aligns across 12 bases. Trimming cost V 0 bases and J 5 bases; bases outside gene matches: 3. Germline CDR1 reads MGHRA; CDR2 reads YSYEKL. The CDR3 contains 16 residues. The CDR3 DNA is TGCGCCAGCAGCCAAGAAGCTAGCGGGGGGGTAGATACGCAGTATTTT. Its protein is CASSQEASGGVDTQYF.

The chain joins TRBV12-3 or TRBV12-4 to TRBJ1-6; maybe TRBD1 (6 bases). The CDR3 covers 14 residues. V dropped 1 base and J dropped 7 bases, with 8 bases sitting between them. This CDR3 is CASSLEGGNSPLHF. CDR3 sequence (DNA): TGTGCCAGCAGTTTAGAGGGGGGCAATTCACCCCTCCACTTT.

This clonotype turned up a few times. Given the absence of the conserved phenylalanine or tryptophan at the CDR3 end, a read error is likely. No DNA is shown, since the ends of the CDR3 on it are uncertain; the CDR3 is the one TCRdb lists. This rearrangement joins TRBV27 to TRBJ2-3; TRBD1, as called in the table, went unchecked against the DNA. CDR1 and CDR2 from the germline V gene are MNHEY and SMNVEV (reference sequence). The CDR3 numbers 10 amino acids, ends counted. CDR3 sequence reads: CASGQGQPVV.

This chain uses TRBV20-1 with TRBJ2-1; D tentatively reads TRBD1 or TRBD2 (5 bases each). Germline V gene data show CDR1 as DFQATT and CDR2 as SNEGSKA (reference sequence). With 6 bases removed from V and 6 bases from J, the gap between germline ends came to 15 bases. The CDR3 length is 13 residues. The chain's CDR3 is CSATRDGTNEQFF. The CDR3 DNA sequence: TGCAGTGCAACCCGGGACGGTACCAATGAGCAGTTCTTC.

This clonotype has a handful of counts. The rearrangement uses TRBV6-5 and TRBJ2-7; 7 positions match TRBD1. V lost 2 bases and J lost 4; bases outside the gene matches: 8. The germline gives CDR1 MNHEY, CDR2 SVGAGI. The CDR3 extends over 15 amino acids. The CDR3 region is CASSYRQGPIYEQYF. The CDR3 nucleotides are TGTGCCAGCAGTTACCGACAGGGACCGATTTACGAGCAGTACTTC.

V gene TRBV12-3 or TRBV12-4 combines with J gene TRBJ2-1, with TRBD2 matching 11 bases. J gave up 4 bases and V 6 bases, and 5 bases lay outside the gene matches. The CDR3 contains 15 residues. CDR3 nucleotides: TGTGCCAGCAGATCTCTAGCGGGGGGTTACAATGAGCAGTTCTTC. This translates into CASRSLAGGYNEQFF.

A few counts support this clonotype. The chain joins TRBV6-1 to TRBJ2-1; 12 bases agree with TRBD2. J lost 1 base, V lost 2 bases, and 3 bases had no gene match. Per the germline V gene, CDR1 is MNHNS and CDR2 is SASEGT. The CDR3 sequence is 17 residues long. CDR3 region: CASSELAGGLSYNEQFF. CDR3 DNA sequence: TGTGCCAGCAGTGAACTAGCGGGAGGGCTTTCCTACAATGAGCAGTTCTTC.

A few counts support this clonotype. V gene TRBV20-1 combines with J gene TRBJ2-1; 9 nucleotides align to TRBD2. Per the germline V gene, CDR1 is DFQATT and CDR2 is SNEGSKA (reference sequence). This CDR3 region has 15 residues. V shed 3 bases, J shed 6 bases, and the junction held 9 bases outside the gene matches. This chain's CDR3 is CSARAGGPVANEQFF. In DNA, the CDR3 is TGCAGTGCTAGGGCGGGGGGGCCGGTGGCCAATGAGCAGTTCTTC.

The chain combines TRBV9 with TRBJ2-1; 8 bases are a match to TRBD2. This CDR3 has 15 amino acids. V was pared by 3 bases and J by 8 bases, with 10 bases of the junction left unmatched. Germline loops: CDR1 SGDLS, CDR2 YYNGEE. CDR3 bases: TGTGCCAGCAGCGCGGAGACGGGACTAGGGGATGAGCAGTTCTTC. Its protein product is CASSAETGLGDEQFF.

This clonotype showed up many times. The V and J genes are TRBV5-1 and TRBJ2-1; 12 bases map to TRBD2. This CDR3 is built from 15 residues. Germline V CDR1 and CDR2: SGHRS, YFSETQ. V lost 1 base, J lost 8 bases, and 4 bases stayed unmatched. CDR3 protein: CASSLTSGRMDEQFF. The CDR3 region has the DNA TGCGCCAGCAGCTTGACTAGCGGGAGGATGGATGAGCAGTTCTTC.

This clonotype was observed a few times. The chain couples TRBV7-2 to TRBJ2-1, with D unresolved. V was clipped by 3 bases and J by 12 bases, with 9 bases between them. The germline CDR1 and CDR2 sequences are SGHTA and FQGNSA. This CDR3 spans 11 amino acids. CDR3 DNA sequence: TGTGCCAGCAGCTTTTTATACGTGCAGTTCTTC. Amino acids: CASSFLYVQFF.

In its sample, this clonotype was seen a few times. The CDR3 is CASSHSSWAGTDTQYF. The CDR3 DNA reads as TGTGCCAGCAGCCATTCAAGCTGGGCGGGCACAGATACGCAGTATTTT. This chain connects TRBV11-2 to TRBJ2-3, with no clear D. V was pared by 5 bases and J by 1 base, with 16 bases between. CDR3 length: 16 amino acids. Germline V CDR1 and CDR2: SGHAT, FQNNGV. The full variable domain, with the rest looked up from reference TRBV11-2 and TRBJ2-3, is EAGVAQSPRYKIIEKRQSVAFWCNPISGHATLYWYQQILGQGPKLLIQFQNNGVVDDSQLPKDRFSAERLKGVDSTLKIQPAKLEDSAVYLCASSHSSWAGTDTQYFGPGTRLTVL.

This clonotype has only a few counts. The V call is TRBV4-1, the J call TRBJ2-1; 11 positions agree with TRBD2. Germline-derived CDR1 and CDR2 are MGHRA and YSYEKL. J was trimmed by 6 bases and V by 6 bases; bases with no gene match: 10. The CDR3 loop spans 16 amino acids. CDR3 nucleotides: TGCGCCAGCAGGCCCTCCGGGACTAGCGGCCTCAATGAGCAGTTCTTC. This codes for CASRPSGTSGLNEQFF.

This clonotype appeared a few times. The chain couples TRBV5-1 to TRBJ2-7; 15 positions match TRBD2. The CDR3 spans 16 residues. With V trimmed by 4 bases and J by 3 bases, 5 bases remained unmatched. The V gene's germline CDR1 is SGHRS and CDR2 YFSETQ. The CDR3 DNA reads TGCGCCAGCAGCCCGGGGACTAGCGGGAGGTTCTACGAGCAGTACTTC. It codes for CASSPGTSGRFYEQYF.

V and J are TRBV20-1 and TRBJ2-2; D is unclear. The CDR3 runs to 16 residues. V was trimmed by 6 bases and J by 0 bases, leaving 17 bases between them. In germline, CDR1 is DFQATT, CDR2 SNEGSKA (reference sequence). CDR3 sequence: CSAKDGPDTNTGELFF. The CDR3 DNA sequence: TGCAGTGCAAAAGATGGGCCCGATACGAACACCGGGGAGCTGTTTTTT.

The V and J genes are TRBV5-5 and TRBJ2-3, with 7 bases identical to TRBD2. J was trimmed by 4 bases and V by 0 bases; bases with no gene match: 5. Germline V CDR1 and CDR2: SGHKS, YYEKEE (reference sequence). The CDR3 runs to 15 residues. The chain's CDR3 is CASSLDSSGADTQYF. The DNA of the CDR3 is TGTGCCAGCAGCTTGGATTCTAGCGGTGCAGATACGCAGTATTTT.

V and J are TRBV12-3 or TRBV12-4 and TRBJ2-1, with D tentatively TRBD1 or TRBD2 (5 bases each). V lost 1 base and J 9 bases, leaving 13 bases between the germline ends. The CDR3 has 14 amino acids. CDR3 sequence (DNA): TGTGCCAGCAGTTTAGGCGGTGGGACCGGTGAGCAGTTCTTC. It translates to CASSLGGGTGEQFF.

This clonotype occurred a few times. This chain links TRBV7-8 with TRBJ2-2, with TRBD2 matching 12 bases. The trim removed 3 bases at V and 3 bases at J, leaving 8 bases unmatched. The CDR3 has 18 residues. Per the germline V gene, CDR1 is SGHVS and CDR2 is FQNEAQ. The chain's CDR3 is CASSFSLAGGGDTGELFF. The CDR3 nucleotides are TGTGCCAGCAGCTTCTCACTAGCGGGAGGTGGAGACACCGGGGAGCTGTTTTTT.

The rearrangement uses TRBV20-1 and TRBJ1-5; D gene uncertain. Looked up from germline, CDR1 is DFQATT and CDR2 is SNEGSKA (reference sequence). Between the trimmed V and J ends, which lost 3 bases and 5 bases, there was a span of 17 bases. The CDR3 contains 15 residues. The CDR3 loop reads CSASIGELRYQPQHF. The CDR3 DNA reads TGCAGTGCTAGTATTGGGGAGCTTAGATATCAGCCCCAGCATTTT.

This clonotype was seen many times. J is TRBJ1-1 and V is TRBV25-1; TRBD1 agrees at 8 bases. Trimming removed 3 bases from V and 6 bases from J; junction bases left unmatched: 6. The length of the CDR3 is 14 residues. In germline, CDR1 is MGHDK, CDR2 SYGVNS. As DNA, the CDR3 is TGTGCCAGCAGTGACCAGGGGGCATTCTCTGAAGCTTTCTTT. Protein: CASSDQGAFSEAFF.

The rearrangement joins TRBV18 to TRBJ2-7; D assignment may be TRBD1 or TRBD2 (5 bases each). V was clipped by 6 bases and J by 8 bases, with 23 bases between them. CDR1 is KGHSH and CDR2 is LQKENI in the germline V gene. The CDR3 totals 15 residues. The CDR3 is CASSTGSGPTSKQYV. The CDR3 bases are TGTGCCAGCTCCACGGGTTCGGGGCCGACCTCGAAGCAGTACGTC.

The table lists this clonotype with a few counts. The chain is built from TRBV5-5 and TRBJ1-5, with D hard to call. Germline CDR1 SGHKS, CDR2 YYEKEE (reference sequence). This CDR3 is 15 amino acids long. Trimming removed 0 bases at V and 4 bases at J, with 11 bases between. The CDR3 sequence: CASSLAPGSNQPQHF. In DNA form, the CDR3 reads TGTGCCAGCAGCTTGGCCCCGGGGTCAAATCAGCCCCAGCATTTT.

CDR3 protein: CASSLPRQGMGEKLFF. The CDR3 DNA reads TGTGCCAGCAGCTTACCCCGACAGGGAATGGGTGAAAAACTGTTTTTT. This chain uses TRBV7-8 with TRBJ1-4; 7 bases are shared with TRBD1. The CDR3 covers 16 residues. J was trimmed by 7 bases and V by 2 bases; bases with no gene match: 10. CDR1 is SGHVS and CDR2 is FQNEAQ in the germline V gene.

This clonotype has more than one count but fewer than ten. The gene calls are TRBV5-1 and TRBJ1-2, with a possible D match to TRBD1 (5 bases). CDR3 size: 13 residues. CDR1 SGHRS and CDR2 YFSETQ come from the germline V gene. Trimming took off 4 bases at V and 7 bases at J, with 14 bases between the two ends. CDR3 nucleotides: TGCGCCAGCAGCCGGGGGGGGATGGCTGGCTACACCTTC. This gives the protein CASSRGGMAGYTF.

This clonotype appeared a few times. This sequence joins TRBV27 and TRBJ2-1; possible D gene TRBD2, 5 bases. Per the germline V gene, CDR1 is MNHEY and CDR2 is SMNVEV (reference sequence). The V end was cut by 5 bases, the J end by 5 bases, with 19 bases between. The CDR3 spans 16 residues. Here the CDR3 reads CASSAEGRTPDNEQFF. The DNA of the CDR3 is TGTGCCAGCAGTGCTGAGGGCCGGACCCCGGACAATGAGCAGTTCTTC.

The chain has TRBV3-1 and TRBJ1-5; D unresolved. This CDR3 has 14 amino acids. The germline gives CDR1 LGHDT, CDR2 YNNKEL (reference sequence). Trimming removed 5 bases at V and 1 base at J, with 9 bases between. The CDR3 DNA reads TGTGCCAGCAGCAAATCCGACAGCAATCAGCCCCAGCATTTT. Translated, it gives CASSKSDSNQPQHF.